A selection of T cell receptor beta chains follows, all from one sample in a study of blood T cell repertoires in COVID-19. The table came from immunoSEQ multiplex PCR; TCRdb's copy has only in-frame clones and leaves some out. The sample contains about 73,000 clones, 89% of which appear only once. Sequencing used peripheral blood. Every receptor here comes from a man of 80 years or more with acute or convalescent COVID-19. CDR3s include the opening cysteine and the closing phenylalanine or tryptophan. The order of the fields is D gene, V gene, J gene, clone size, CDR3 protein, CDR3 DNA. The D gene is left open where the match is weak. Clone size is stated in some rows and not others, as once, few, many or a class when expanded.

D: TRBD2; V: TRBV7-3; J: TRBJ2-1; size: NA; CDR3: CASSLGGRANEQFF; DNA: TGTGCCAGCAGCTTAGGAGGGAGGGCCAATGAGCAGTTCTTC
D: TRBD1; V: TRBV5-4; J: TRBJ2-3; size: NA; CDR3: CASSRTMGDRDPDTQYF; DNA: TGTGCCAGCAGTCGGACTATGGGGGACAGGGACCCAGATACGCAGTATTTT
D: TRBD2; V: TRBV3-1/TRBV3-2; J: TRBJ2-5; size: NA; CDR3: CASSQDRGLAGGPKTQYF; DNA: TGTGCCAGCAGCCAAGATCGTGGTCTAGCGGGAGGGCCTAAGACCCAGTACTTC
D: NA; V: TRBV3-1/TRBV3-2; J: TRBJ1-6; size: NA; CDR3: CASSQVNRVSPLHF; DNA: TGTGCCAGCAGCCAAGTTAACAGGGTTTCACCCCTCCACTTT
D: NA; V: TRBV3-1/TRBV3-2; J: TRBJ1-5; size: NA; CDR3: CASSQAGLYQPQHF; DNA: TGTGCCAGCAGCCAAGCAGGCCTATATCAGCCCCAGCATTTT
D: NA; V: TRBV7-9; J: TRBJ2-3; size: NA; CDR3: CASSRPPEGTDTQYF; DNA: TGTGCCAGCAGCCGCCCGCCGGAGGGCACAGATACGCAGTATTTT
D: NA; V: TRBV5-1; J: TRBJ2-1; size: NA; CDR3: CASSRQNPYNEQFF; DNA: TGCGCCAGCAGTAGACAGAACCCCTACAATGAGCAGTTCTTC
D: NA; V: TRBV4-2; J: TRBJ1-6; size: NA; CDR3: CASSQGEGTYNSPLHF; DNA: TGTGCCAGCAGCCAAGGCGAGGGCACCTATAATTCACCCCTCCACTTT
D: NA; V: TRBV28; J: TRBJ1-2; size: NA; CDR3: CASSSDSPSYTF; DNA: TGTGCCAGCAGCTCCGACAGTCCCAGCTACACCTTC
D: TRBD2; V: TRBV2; J: TRBJ2-5; size: NA; CDR3: CASSEERLAGGAQYF; DNA: TGTGCCAGCAGTGAAGAGAGGCTTGCGGGAGGGGCCCAGTACTTC
D: TRBD1; V: TRBV29-1; J: TRBJ1-5; size: NA; CDR3: CSVEGQCNQPQHF; DNA: TGCAGCGTCGAGGGACAGTGTAATCAGCCCCAGCATTTT
D: TRBD1; V: TRBV5-4; J: TRBJ1-4; size: NA; CDR3: CASSLTGDHEKLFF; DNA: TGTGCCAGCAGCTTGACAGGGGATCATGAAAAACTGTTTTTT
D: TRBD1; V: TRBV5-3; J: TRBJ2-7; size: NA; CDR3: CARSSGQGGGEQYF; DNA: TGTGCCAGAAGCTCCGGACAGGGAGGAGGCGAGCAGTACTTC
D: TRBD1; V: TRBV5-1; J: TRBJ2-7; size: once; CDR3: CASSLAATGSNEQYF; DNA: TGCGCCAGCAGCTTGGCCGCGACAGGGAGCAACGAGCAGTACTTC
D: NA; V: TRBV28; J: TRBJ2-7; size: NA; CDR3: CASSTGIYEQYF; DNA: TGTGCCAGCAGTACAGGGATCTACGAGCAGTACTTC
D: NA; V: TRBV18; J: TRBJ1-6; size: once; CDR3: CASSNGTPYNSPLHF; DNA: TGTGCCAGCTCAAACGGGACACCCTATAATTCACCCCTCCACTTT
D: NA; V: TRBV25-1; J: TRBJ1-2; size: NA; CDR3: CASSMRYYGYTF; DNA: TGTGCCAGCAGTATGCGGTACTATGGCTACACCTTC
D: TRBD1; V: TRBV27; J: TRBJ1-1; size: NA; CDR3: CASRTGTGGVNTEAFF; DNA: TGTGCCAGCAGGACCGGGACAGGGGGCGTGAACACTGAAGCTTTCTTT
D: TRBD2; V: TRBV24-1; J: TRBJ2-3; size: NA; CDR3: CATSDPRLAGASFTDTQYF; DNA: TGTGCCACCAGTGACCCCAGGCTAGCGGGGGCCTCCTTCACAGATACGCAGTATTTT
D: NA; V: TRBV6-5; J: TRBJ1-2; size: NA; CDR3: CASSPSRTPNYGYTF; DNA: TGTGCCAGCAGCCCCTCGCGTACCCCTAACTATGGCTACACCTTC
D: TRBD1; V: TRBV27; J: TRBJ1-2; size: NA; CDR3: CASSAAGGGYTF; DNA: TGTGCCAGCAGTGCCGCAGGGGGTGGCTACACCTTC
D: TRBD2; V: TRBV6-2/TRBV6-3; J: TRBJ2-1; size: few; CDR3: CASSSGLAGGPSSYNEQFF; DNA: TGTGCCAGCAGTTCCGGACTAGCGGGAGGGCCGAGCTCCTACAATGAGCAGTTCTTC
D: TRBD2; V: TRBV5-6; J: TRBJ2-1; size: NA; CDR3: CASSSGRRNEQFF; DNA: TGTGCCAGCTCTAGCGGGAGGCGCAATGAGCAGTTCTTC
D: TRBD1; V: TRBV5-4; J: TRBJ2-5; size: NA; CDR3: CASSPGTGGWAQYF; DNA: TGTGCCAGCAGCCCCGGGACAGGGGGGTGGGCCCAGTACTTC
D: NA; V: TRBV14; J: TRBJ1-6; size: NA; CDR3: CASSHQQGTLHF; DNA: TGTGCCAGCAGCCACCAACAGGGCACCCTCCACTTT
D: NA; V: TRBV10-2; J: TRBJ1-1; size: NA; CDR3: CASSESHTEAFF; DNA: TGCGCCAGCAGTGAGAGCCACACTGAAGCTTTCTTT
D: NA; V: TRBV2; J: TRBJ2-1; size: NA; CDR3: CATLLGGANEQFF; DNA: TGTGCCACCCTCCTCGGCGGGGCAAATGAGCAGTTCTTC
D: NA; V: TRBV3-1/TRBV3-2; J: TRBJ2-7; size: NA; CDR3: CASSSSGRSYEQYF; DNA: TGTGCCAGCAGCTCGAGCGGTCGTTCCTACGAGCAGTACTTC
D: TRBD2; V: TRBV3-1/TRBV3-2; J: TRBJ2-1; size: NA; CDR3: CASSQVPSGSSDEQFF; DNA: TGTGCCAGCAGCCAAGTCCCTAGCGGGAGTTCCGATGAGCAGTTCTTC
D: NA; V: TRBV6-5; J: TRBJ1-1; size: NA; CDR3: CASQPLEGVNTEAFF; DNA: TGTGCCAGCCAACCACTTGAGGGGGTGAACACTGAAGCTTTCTTT
D: NA; V: TRBV15; J: TRBJ1-1; size: NA; CDR3: CATSRGGDGTEAFF; DNA: TGTGCCACCAGCAGAGGGGGGGATGGGACTGAAGCTTTCTTT
D: TRBD1; V: TRBV15; J: TRBJ2-7; size: NA; CDR3: CATSGRGQGTAEQYF; DNA: TGTGCCACCAGCGGGAGGGGACAGGGGACCGCCGAGCAGTACTTC
D: TRBD2; V: TRBV7-9; J: TRBJ2-1; size: NA; CDR3: CASSLSSGGYNEQFF; DNA: TGTGCCAGCAGCTTAAGTAGCGGGGGGTACAATGAGCAGTTCTTC
D: NA; V: TRBV7-2; J: TRBJ1-5; size: NA; CDR3: CASSAHRESVQPQHF; DNA: TGTGCCAGCAGCGCACACAGGGAAAGCGTCCAGCCCCAGCATTTT
D: TRBD1; V: TRBV28; J: TRBJ1-5; size: NA; CDR3: CASSPGTGGSQPQHF; DNA: TGTGCCAGCAGTCCCGGGACAGGAGGGAGTCAGCCCCAGCATTTT
D: NA; V: TRBV7-3; J: TRBJ2-3; size: NA; CDR3: CASSLSPGDTQYF; DNA: TGTGCCAGCAGCTTAAGTCCAGGAGATACGCAGTATTTT
D: NA; V: TRBV19; J: TRBJ2-5; size: NA; CDR3: CATRTDNAGTQYF; DNA: TGTGCCACCAGGACAGACAATGCGGGGACCCAGTACTTC
D: TRBD1; V: TRBV10-3; J: TRBJ1-1; size: NA; CDR3: CAISGQGMGGTEAFF; DNA: TGTGCCATCAGTGGACAGGGGATGGGAGGAACTGAAGCTTTCTTT
D: NA; V: TRBV29-1; J: TRBJ2-7; size: NA; CDR3: CSVVEGLGGKNSYEQYF; DNA: TGCAGCGTTGTAGAGGGGTTAGGGGGAAAAAATTCCTACGAGCAGTACTTC
D: TRBD1; V: TRBV2; J: TRBJ1-4; size: NA; CDR3: CASRAGTVNEKLFF; DNA: TGTGCCAGCAGAGCCGGGACAGTTAATGAAAAACTGTTTTTT
D: TRBD1; V: TRBV2; J: TRBJ2-2; size: NA; CDR3: CASSRDRADTGELFF; DNA: TGTGCCAGCAGCCGCGACAGGGCCGACACCGGGGAGCTGTTTTTT
D: TRBD2; V: TRBV5-1; J: TRBJ2-1; size: NA; CDR3: CASSRGLADYNNEQFF; DNA: TGCGCCAGCAGCCGGGGACTAGCGGACTATAACAATGAGCAGTTCTTC
D: TRBD1; V: TRBV7-2; J: TRBJ1-3; size: NA; CDR3: CASSHTGVSGNTIYF; DNA: TGTGCCAGCAGCCACACAGGGGTCTCTGGAAACACCATATATTTT
D: TRBD1; V: TRBV30; J: TRBJ1-2; size: NA; CDR3: CAGRLDRDGYTF; DNA: TGTGCCGGAAGACTTGACAGGGATGGCTACACCTTC